Following are 11 T cell receptor beta chains from one sample sequenced in a study of vaccination effects on CD4 cells after COVID-19. Clones were sequenced by immunoSEQ multiplex PCR, and TCRdb holds only the in-frame ones, with some missing. The sample holds just under 75,000 clones, approximately 75% seen once. Sequencing followed a ViraFEST assay step that expanded antigen-specific CD4+ T cells with viral peptide pools. At the end of around eleven days of culture, CD4+ T cells were isolated. Negative nucleocapsid antibody tests before and after vaccination confirmed no previous SARS-CoV-2 infection. These receptors' antigens are unknown. The sample was CD4+ T cells from PBMCs cultured with HCoV-NL63 spike peptides, taken before COVID-19 vaccination. The receptor source for this set is a human donor who received a COVID-19 vaccine.

The CDR3: CASSLPGQGNQPQHF. DNA of the CDR3: TGTGCCAGCAGCTTGCCGGGACAGGGAAATCAGCCCCAGCATTTT. The chain carries TRBV5-8 and TRBJ1-5; 9 bases fit TRBD1. V shed 1 base and J 4 bases; nucleotides not matched to a gene: 3. Germline V gene data show CDR1 as SGHTS and CDR2 as YDEGEE. The CDR3 sequence is 15 residues long. Complete variable domain (other parts from reference TRBV5-8 and TRBJ1-5): EAGVTQSPTHLIKTRGQQATLRCSPISGHTSVYWYQQALGLGLQFLLWYDEGEERNRGNFPPRFSGRQFPNYSSELNVNALELEDSALYLCASSLPGQGNQPQHFGDGTRLSIL.

This clone was observed a handful of times. This sequence joins TRBV7-2 and TRBJ1-6, with 7 bases lining up with TRBD1. V dropped 5 bases and J dropped 7; count of bases not matched to a gene: 5. Germline V lookup: CDR1 SGHTA, CDR2 FQGNSA. The CDR3 extends over 14 amino acids. CDR3 protein: CASSPTGQNSPLHF. In nucleotides, the CDR3 is TGTGCCAGCAGCCCTACGGGACAGAATTCACCCCTCCACTTT.

The chain joins TRBV7-9 to TRBJ2-5, with D perhaps TRBD1 (5 bases). The CDR3 runs 14 residues. V lost 0 bases and J lost 7, with 12 bases in between. Germline-derived CDR1 and CDR2 are SEHNR and FQNEAQ (reference sequence). CDR3 in amino acids: CASSLALGRGTQYF. The CDR3, as DNA: TGTGCCAGCAGCTTAGCGTTGGGGCGCGGGACCCAGTACTTC.

V is TRBV5-4 and J is TRBJ2-1; D not certain. The CDR3 consists of 14 residues. V lost 0 bases, J lost 6 bases, and 10 bases lay in between. Germline V gene data show CDR1 as SGHNT and CDR2 as YYREEE (reference sequence). CDR3 amino acids: CASSLEGGRNEQFF. The CDR3 DNA reads as TGTGCCAGCAGCTTGGAGGGTGGCCGCAATGAGCAGTTCTTC.

J is TRBJ2-7 and V is TRBV28, with 8 bases that match TRBD1. V trimming: 6 bases; J trimming: 1 base; junction bases outside the gene matches: 11. Germline V gene data show CDR1 as MDHEN and CDR2 as SYDVKM. The CDR3 is 16 amino acids. The CDR3 protein is CASSSTGTGISYEQYV. The CDR3 coding sequence is TGTGCCAGCAGCTCCACCGGGACAGGAATTTCCTACGAGCAGTACGTC.

The chain employs TRBV2 and TRBJ2-4, with D unresolved. The CDR3 spans 15 residues. V lost 3 bases and J 0 bases, leaving 9 bases between the germline ends. Germline V lookup: CDR1 SNHLY, CDR2 FYNNEI. Here the CDR3 DNA reads TGTGCCAGCAGTGATGGTCTACTAGCCAAAAACATTCAGTACTTC. Its protein product is CASSDGLLAKNIQYF.

CDR3 residues: CASSSAPGLAGGHSYNEQFF. Here the CDR3 DNA reads TGCGCCAGCAGCTCTGCACCGGGACTAGCGGGGGGCCACTCCTACAATGAGCAGTTCTTC. This chain connects TRBV5-1 to TRBJ2-1, with 15 bases aligning to TRBD2. Germline CDR1 reads SGHRS; CDR2 reads YFSETQ. The J segment lost 0 bases and the V segment lost 3 bases, leaving 10 bases of the junction unmatched. CDR3 length: 20 amino acids.

In its sample, this clone was seen a few times. This chain joins TRBV28 and TRBJ1-5; TRBD1 matches at 9 bases. The CDR3 loop spans 16 amino acids. Trimming cost V 5 bases and J 1 base; bases outside gene matches: 6. CDR1 is MDHEN, CDR2 SYDVKM, per germline. CDR3 amino acids: CASSPQGAVSNQPQHF. CDR3 in DNA: TGTGCCAGCAGTCCACAGGGGGCGGTGAGCAATCAGCCCCAGCATTTT.

V usage is TRBV6-2 or TRBV6-3 and J usage is TRBJ2-3, with D uncertain. Trimming removed 2 bases from V and 6 bases from J, with 3 bases in between. The CDR3 spans 11 residues. Germline V gene lookup returns CDR1 MNHEY and CDR2 SVGEGT. The CDR3: CASSYRDTQYF. The CDR3 region has the DNA TGTGCCAGCAGTTACAGGGATACGCAGTATTTT.

The V call is TRBV6-5, the J call TRBJ1-2; no reliable D call. Germline CDR1 MNHEY, CDR2 SVGAGI. Trimming stripped 2 bases from V and 6 bases from J, with 10 bases between. The CDR3 runs 13 residues. The CDR3 sequence is CASSYEGIDGYTF. For the CDR3, the DNA is TGTGCCAGCAGTTACGAGGGCATCGATGGCTACACCTTC.

The CDR3 DNA reads as TGTGCCAGCAGTTCCACGTTACAGGGCTCGGGACAGCCCCAGCATTTT. Its protein product is CASSSTLQGSGQPQHF. The rearrangement joins TRBV6-2 or TRBV6-3 to TRBJ1-5; D is possibly TRBD1 (6 bases). Germline V gives CDR1 MNHEY, CDR2 SVGEGT. CDR3 length: 16 residues. V lost 4 bases, J lost 7 bases, and 20 bases lay in between.